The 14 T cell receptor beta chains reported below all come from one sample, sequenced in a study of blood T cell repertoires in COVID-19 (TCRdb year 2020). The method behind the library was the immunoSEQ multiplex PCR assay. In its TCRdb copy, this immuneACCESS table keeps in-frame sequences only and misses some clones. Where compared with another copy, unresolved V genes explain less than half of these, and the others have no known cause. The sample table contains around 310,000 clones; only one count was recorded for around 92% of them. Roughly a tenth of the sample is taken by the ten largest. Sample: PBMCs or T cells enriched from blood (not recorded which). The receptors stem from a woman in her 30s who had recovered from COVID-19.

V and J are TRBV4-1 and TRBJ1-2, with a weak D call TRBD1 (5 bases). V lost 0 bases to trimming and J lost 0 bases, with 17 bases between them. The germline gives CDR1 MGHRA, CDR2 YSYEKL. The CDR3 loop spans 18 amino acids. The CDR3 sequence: CASSQEWRGRKSNYGYTF. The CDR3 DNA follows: TGCGCCAGCAGCCAAGAGTGGAGGGGTAGAAAATCTAACTATGGCTACACCTTC.

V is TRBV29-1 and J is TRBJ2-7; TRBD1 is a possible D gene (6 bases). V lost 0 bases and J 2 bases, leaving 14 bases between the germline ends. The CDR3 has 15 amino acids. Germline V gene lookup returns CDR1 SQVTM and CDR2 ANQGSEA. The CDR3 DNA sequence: TGCAGCGTTGAAGATCCCGGGACACAGACCTACGAGCAGTACTTC. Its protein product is CSVEDPGTQTYEQYF.

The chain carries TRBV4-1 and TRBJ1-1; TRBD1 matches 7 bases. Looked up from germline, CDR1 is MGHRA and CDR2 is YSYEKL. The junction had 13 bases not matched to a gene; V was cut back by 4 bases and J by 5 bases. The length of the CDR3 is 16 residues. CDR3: CASSRIITGTETEAFF. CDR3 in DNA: TGCGCCAGCAGCCGGATTATTACCGGGACAGAGACTGAAGCTTTCTTT.

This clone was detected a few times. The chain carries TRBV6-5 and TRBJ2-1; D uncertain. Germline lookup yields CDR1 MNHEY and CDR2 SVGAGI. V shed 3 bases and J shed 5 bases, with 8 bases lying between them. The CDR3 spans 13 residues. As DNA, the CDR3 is TGTGCCAGCAGTTATTTTCGAGACAATGAGCAGTTCTTC. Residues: CASSYFRDNEQFF.

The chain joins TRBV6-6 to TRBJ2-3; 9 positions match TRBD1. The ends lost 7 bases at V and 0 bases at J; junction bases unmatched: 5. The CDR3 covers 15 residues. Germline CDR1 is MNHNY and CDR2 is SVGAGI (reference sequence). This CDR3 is CASNIGQGSTDTQYF. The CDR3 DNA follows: TGTGCCAGCAACATCGGACAGGGGAGCACAGATACGCAGTATTTT.

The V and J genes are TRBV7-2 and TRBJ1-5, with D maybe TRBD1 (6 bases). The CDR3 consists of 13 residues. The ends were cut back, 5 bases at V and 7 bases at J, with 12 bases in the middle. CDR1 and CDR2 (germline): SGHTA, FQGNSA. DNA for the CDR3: TGTGCCAGCAGCCCAGGGGTTCGACAGCCCCAGCATTTT. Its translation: CASSPGVRQPQHF.

The CDR3 loop reads CASSYRGHVYNEQFF. CDR3 DNA sequence: TGTGCCAGTAGCTACAGGGGGCATGTCTACAATGAGCAGTTCTTC. This chain uses TRBV19 with TRBJ2-1, with 9 positions matching TRBD1. V lost 6 bases, J lost 3 bases, and 6 bases stayed unmatched. The CDR3 spans 15 residues. Germline V gene lookup returns CDR1 LNHDA and CDR2 SQIVND (reference sequence).

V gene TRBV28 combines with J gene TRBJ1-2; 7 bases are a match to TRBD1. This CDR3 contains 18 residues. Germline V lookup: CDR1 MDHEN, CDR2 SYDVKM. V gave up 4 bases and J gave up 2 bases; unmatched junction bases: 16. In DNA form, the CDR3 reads TGTGCCAGCAGTTACAGGGGAGTATTGGGCGGGGCGAACTATGGCTACACCTTC. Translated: CASSYRGVLGGANYGYTF.

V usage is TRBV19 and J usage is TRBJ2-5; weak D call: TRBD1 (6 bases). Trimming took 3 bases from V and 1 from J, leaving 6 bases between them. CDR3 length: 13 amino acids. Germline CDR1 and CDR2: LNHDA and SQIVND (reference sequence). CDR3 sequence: CASSMGAQETQYF. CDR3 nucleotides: TGTGCCAGTAGTATGGGGGCCCAAGAGACCCAGTACTTC.

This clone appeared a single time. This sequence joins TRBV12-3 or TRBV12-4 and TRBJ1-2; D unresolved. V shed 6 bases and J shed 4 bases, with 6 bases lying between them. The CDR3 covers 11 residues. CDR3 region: CASSTTYGYTF. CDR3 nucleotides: TGTGCCAGCAGCACAACCTATGGCTACACCTTC.

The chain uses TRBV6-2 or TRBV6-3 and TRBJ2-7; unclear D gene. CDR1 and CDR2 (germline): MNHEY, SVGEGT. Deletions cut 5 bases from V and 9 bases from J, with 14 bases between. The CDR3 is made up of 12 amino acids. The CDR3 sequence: CASSEPVTWQYF. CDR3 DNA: TGTGCCAGCAGTGAGCCTGTGACATGGCAGTACTTC.

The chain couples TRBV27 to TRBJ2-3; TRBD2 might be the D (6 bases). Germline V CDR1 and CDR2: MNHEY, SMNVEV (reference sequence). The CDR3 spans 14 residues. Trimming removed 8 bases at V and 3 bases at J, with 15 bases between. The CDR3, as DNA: TGTGCCAGCGGGTTCAAACTAGCAACAGATACGCAGTATTTT. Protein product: CASGFKLATDTQYF.

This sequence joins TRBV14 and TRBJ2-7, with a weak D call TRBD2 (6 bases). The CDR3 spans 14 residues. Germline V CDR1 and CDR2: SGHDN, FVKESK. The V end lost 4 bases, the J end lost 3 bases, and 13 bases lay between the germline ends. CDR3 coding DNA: TGTGCCAGCAGCCCAAAGCGGGTTCACTACGAGCAGTACTTC. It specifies CASSPKRVHYEQYF.

This CDR3 reads CASSSNPGVYEQYF. The CDR3 DNA reads TGTGCCAGCAGTTCAAACCCGGGGGTGTACGAGCAGTACTTC. The gene calls are TRBV27 and TRBJ2-7; maybe TRBD2 (6 bases). CDR1 and CDR2 from the germline V gene are MNHEY and SMNVEV (reference sequence). Trimming took 4 bases from V and 4 from J, leaving 14 bases between them. The CDR3 runs 14 residues.